Below, 17 T cell receptor beta chains from the same sample are listed, as sequenced in a study of blood T cell repertoires in COVID-19. Generated by immunoSEQ multiplex PCR, the TCRdb table keeps only in-frame clones and is missing some. The sample gives a few hundred thousand clones, 70% to 90% of which show up once; over 6% is in the top ten. The sample taken for sequencing was peripheral blood. These receptors came from an older woman with active or convalescent COVID-19.

This rearrangement joins TRBV7-2 to TRBJ1-5; perhaps TRBD1 as D (6 bases). V was clipped by 5 bases and J by 4 bases, with 15 bases between them. This CDR3 contains 15 residues. Germline V CDR1 and CDR2: SGHTA, FQGNSA. CDR3 nucleotide sequence: TGTGCCAGCAGCCCCGACGGGACACGAAATCAGCCCCAGCATTTT. Its protein product is CASSPDGTRNQPQHF.

The sample holds one count of this clone. This chain connects TRBV3-1 (or the pseudogene TRBV3-2) to TRBJ1-2; D gene ambiguous. CDR3 length: 11 amino acids. Germline V gives CDR1 LGHDT, CDR2 YNNKEL (reference sequence). The ends were cut back, 4 bases at V and 4 bases at J, with 4 bases in the middle. The CDR3 sequence: CASSPVYGYTF. CDR3 sequence (DNA): TGTGCCAGCAGCCCGGTCTATGGCTACACCTTC.

The chain combines TRBV29-1 with TRBJ1-1; a possible D gene is TRBD1 (5 bases). The CDR3 is 13 residues long. In germline, CDR1 is SQVTM, CDR2 ANQGSEA. The CDR3 reads CTIRRGSNTEAFF. For the CDR3, the DNA is TGCACCATCCGTAGGGGATCGAACACTGAAGCTTTCTTT.

This chain links TRBV7-9 with TRBJ2-1; 7 bases are shared with TRBD1. The V segment lost 7 bases and the J segment 7 bases; nucleotides outside the gene matches: 7. Germline V lookup: CDR1 SEHNR, CDR2 FQNEAQ (reference sequence). This CDR3 is built from 13 residues. CDR3 nucleotides: TGTGCCAGCACGACAGGGAGTATGAATGAGCAGTTCTTC. Protein product: CASTTGSMNEQFF.

This chain joins TRBV18 and TRBJ1-1, with 7 positions matching TRBD1. The germline CDR1 and CDR2 sequences are KGHSH and LQKENI. The CDR3 runs to 13 residues. V lost 7 bases to trimming and J lost 1 base; unmatched junction nucleotides: 3. CDR3 sequence reads: CASLDRPNTEAFF. CDR3 in DNA: TGTGCCAGCTTGGACAGGCCGAACACTGAAGCTTTCTTT.

CDR3 nucleotide sequence: TGCGCCAGCTATGCAGGGAGCAATCAGCCCCAGCATTTT. It encodes CASYAGSNQPQHF. The V gene is TRBV10-2, the J gene TRBJ1-5; TRBD1 might be the D (5 bases). V shed 8 bases and J shed 1 base, with 9 bases lying between them. The length of the CDR3 is 13 residues. CDR1 is WSHSY, CDR2 SAAADI, per germline.

The chain uses TRBV6-1 and TRBJ1-5; TRBD1 matches 8 bases. The CDR3 sequence is 17 residues long. V was clipped by 4 bases and J by 11 bases; unmatched bases: 19. Germline CDR1 is MNHNS and CDR2 is SASEGT. The CDR3 here is CASSVRTGSHSESAQHF. The CDR3 region has the DNA TGTGCCAGCAGTGTCCGGACAGGGTCCCATTCTGAGAGTGCCCAGCATTTT.

The chain recombines TRBV16 with TRBJ1-3; TRBD1 matches at 7 bases. CDR3 length: 16 residues. In germline, CDR1 is KGHSY, CDR2 FQNENV. With 4 bases clipped from V and 0 bases from J, the junction kept 6 bases outside the gene matches. CDR3 nucleotide sequence: TGTGCCAGCAGCCTAAAGAGACAGGGCTCTGGAAACACCATATATTTT. This codes for CASSLKRQGSGNTIYF.

V is TRBV27 and J is TRBJ1-1; 7 nucleotides align to TRBD1. Germline CDR1 is MNHEY and CDR2 is SMNVEV (reference sequence). J gave up 2 bases and V 1 base, and 13 bases lay outside the gene matches. This CDR3 is 18 amino acids long. The CDR3 DNA reads as TGTGCCAGCAGTTTATTCCCGCCGACAGGGCTACGTAACACTGAAGCTTTCTTT. Its protein product is CASSLFPPTGLRNTEAFF.

This clone was detected only a few times. The J gene is TRBJ1-5, the V gene TRBV19, with D maybe TRBD1 (6 bases). From germline, CDR1 is LNHDA and CDR2 SQIVND (reference sequence). Trimming shortened V by 9 bases and J by 7 bases, and 22 bases separated the two germline ends. CDR3 length: 15 residues. CDR3 amino acids: CASLEGVTSRQPQHF. In DNA form, the CDR3 reads TGTGCCAGCCTAGAGGGGGTGACATCAAGACAGCCCCAGCATTTT.

The rearrangement uses TRBV19 and TRBJ2-1; 8 bases fit TRBD2. The CDR3 runs 15 residues. Germline V gene sequence: CDR1 LNHDA, CDR2 SQIVND (reference sequence). The ends lost 5 bases at V and 7 bases at J; junction bases unmatched: 10. The CDR3 protein is CASSWTSGGGNEQFF. The DNA of the CDR3 is TGTGCCAGTAGTTGGACCAGCGGGGGAGGGAATGAGCAGTTCTTC. Full variable domain (outside the CDR3, taken from reference TRBV19 and TRBJ2-1): DGGITQSPKYLFRKEGQNVTLSCEQNLNHDAMYWYRQDPGQGLRLIYYSQIVNDFQKGDIAEGYSVSREKKESFPLTVTSAQKNPTAFYLCASSWTSGGGNEQFFGPGTRLTVL.

This chain joins TRBV7-2 and TRBJ2-7; 7 bases map to TRBD1. V lost 4 bases and J lost 2; bases outside the gene matches: 8. Germline CDR1 is SGHTA and CDR2 is FQGNSA. The CDR3 contains 15 residues. The CDR3 here is CASSSWTGGTYEQYF. The CDR3 bases are TGTGCCAGCAGCTCATGGACAGGAGGAACCTACGAGCAGTACTTC.

J is TRBJ2-1 and V is TRBV9; D not certain. Germline assignment: CDR1 SGDLS and CDR2 YYNGEE. This CDR3 is 13 amino acids long. Deletions cut 3 bases from V and 10 bases from J, with 14 bases between. CDR3 loop: CASSDTRGGEQFF. CDR3 sequence (DNA): TGTGCCAGCAGCGATACCCGAGGTGGCGAGCAGTTCTTC.

The V and J genes are TRBV11-2 and TRBJ2-7; no clear D gene. This CDR3 has 16 amino acids. Germline V gene sequence: CDR1 SGHAT, CDR2 FQNNGV. Trimming left V 1 base short and J 3 bases short, with 16 bases between. This CDR3 reads CASSLVGGFDVYEQYF. The CDR3 nucleotides are TGTGCCAGCAGCTTAGTAGGCGGTTTTGACGTCTACGAGCAGTACTTC.

The chain carries TRBV9 and TRBJ2-1, with D hard to call. The V gene's germline CDR1 is SGDLS and CDR2 YYNGEE. CDR3 size: 13 residues. Trimming removed 4 bases from V and 9 bases from J, with 14 bases in between. In nucleotides, the CDR3 is TGTGCCAGCAGCTTCCCCGGAGCTTTTGAGCAGTTCTTC. Residues: CASSFPGAFEQFF.

The chain joins TRBV6-6 to TRBJ1-1, with TRBD1 matching 7 bases. The CDR3 is made up of 16 amino acids. From germline, CDR1 is MNHNY and CDR2 SVGAGI (reference sequence). Trimming removed 4 bases from V and 5 bases from J; junction bases left unmatched: 13. For the CDR3, the DNA is TGTGCCAGCAGTTTAGGAGGGGGCGATGGCCGAACTGAAGCTTTCTTT. The encoded protein is CASSLGGGDGRTEAFF.

This clone has a single count. This chain joins TRBV3-1 (or the pseudogene TRBV3-2) and TRBJ1-1; the D gene is possibly TRBD1 (6 bases). CDR3 size: 13 residues. V dropped 5 bases and J dropped 5 bases, with 12 bases sitting between them. CDR1 is LGHDT and CDR2 is YNNKEL in the germline V gene (reference sequence). CDR3 nucleotides: TGTGCCAGCAGCACTACAGGGAATACTGAAGCTTTCTTT. It is translated as CASSTTGNTEAFF.